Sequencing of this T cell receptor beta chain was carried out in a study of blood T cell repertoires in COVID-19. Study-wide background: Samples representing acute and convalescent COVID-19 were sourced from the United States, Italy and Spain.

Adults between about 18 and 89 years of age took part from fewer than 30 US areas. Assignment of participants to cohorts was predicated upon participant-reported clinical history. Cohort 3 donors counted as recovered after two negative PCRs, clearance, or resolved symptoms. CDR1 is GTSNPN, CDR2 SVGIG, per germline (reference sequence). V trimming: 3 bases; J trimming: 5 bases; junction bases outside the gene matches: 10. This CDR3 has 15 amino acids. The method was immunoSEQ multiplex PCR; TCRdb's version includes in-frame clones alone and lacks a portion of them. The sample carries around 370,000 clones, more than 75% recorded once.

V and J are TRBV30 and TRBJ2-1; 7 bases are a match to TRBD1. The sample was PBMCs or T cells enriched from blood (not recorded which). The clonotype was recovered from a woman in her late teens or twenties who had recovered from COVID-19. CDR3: CAWRSPGQVDNEQFF. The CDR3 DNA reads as TGTGCCTGGAGGTCCCCCGGACAGGTTGACAATGAGCAGTTCTTC. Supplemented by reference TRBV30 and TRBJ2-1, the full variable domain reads SQTIHQWPATLVQPVGSPLSLECTVEGTSNPNLYWYRQAAGRGLQLLFYSVGIGQISSEVPQNLSASRPQDRQFILSSKKLLLSDSGFYLCAWRSPGQVDNEQFFGPGTRLTVL.